This record covers a single T cell receptor (beta chain). Its antigen is still unknown. The trim removed 3 bases at V and 4 bases at J, leaving 8 bases unmatched. In germline, CDR1 is SGHAT, CDR2 FQNNGV. There are 15 residues in the CDR3. These data originate in a study of CD4+ T cells in melanoma. Points from the study as a whole: CD8+ T cell, macrophage and B cell function reportedly correlated with neoantigen-specific CD4+ T cells.

Generated by immunoSEQ multiplex PCR, the TCRdb table keeps only in-frame clones and is missing some. The sample carries about 21,000 clones, around four fifths recorded once. J is TRBJ2-7 and V is TRBV11-2, with TRBD1 matching 8 bases. The clonotype originates from a human donor with melanoma. The CDR3 spells CASSLPTGDRYEQYF. CDR3 nucleotide sequence: TGTGCCAGCAGCTTGCCGACAGGGGATAGGTACGAGCAGTACTTC.